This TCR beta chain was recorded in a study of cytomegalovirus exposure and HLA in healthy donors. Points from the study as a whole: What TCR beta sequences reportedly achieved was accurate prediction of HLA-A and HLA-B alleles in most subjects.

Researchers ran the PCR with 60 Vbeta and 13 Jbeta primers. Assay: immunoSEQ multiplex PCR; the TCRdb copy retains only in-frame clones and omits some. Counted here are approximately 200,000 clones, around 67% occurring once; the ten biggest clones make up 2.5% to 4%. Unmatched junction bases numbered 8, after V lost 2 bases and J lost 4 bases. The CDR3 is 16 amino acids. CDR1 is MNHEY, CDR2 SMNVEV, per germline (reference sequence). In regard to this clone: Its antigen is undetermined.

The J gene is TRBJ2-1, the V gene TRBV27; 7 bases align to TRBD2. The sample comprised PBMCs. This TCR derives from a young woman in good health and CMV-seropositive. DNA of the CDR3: TGTGCCAGCAGTTTAGTCTTGCGGGAGACATACAATGAGCAGTTCTTC. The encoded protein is CASSLVLRETYNEQFF.